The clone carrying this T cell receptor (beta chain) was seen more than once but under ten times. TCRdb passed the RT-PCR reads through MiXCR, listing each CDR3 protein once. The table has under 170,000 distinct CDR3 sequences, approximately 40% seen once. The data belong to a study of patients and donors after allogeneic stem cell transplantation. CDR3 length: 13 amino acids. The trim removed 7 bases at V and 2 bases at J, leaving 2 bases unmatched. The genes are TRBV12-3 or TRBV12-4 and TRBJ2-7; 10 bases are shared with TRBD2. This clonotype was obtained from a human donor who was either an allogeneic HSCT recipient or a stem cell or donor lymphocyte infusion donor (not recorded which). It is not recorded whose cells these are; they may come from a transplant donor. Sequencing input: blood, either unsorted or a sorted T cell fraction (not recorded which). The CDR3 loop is CASTSGGAYEQYF. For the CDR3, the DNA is TGTGCCAGCACAAGCGGGGGGGCCTACGAGCAGTACTTC.